These 28 T cell receptor beta chains originate from one sample sequenced in a study of blood T cell repertoires in COVID-19. The data were produced by immunoSEQ multiplex PCR, yet TCRdb's version contains in-frame clones alone and is incomplete. Of fewer than 350,000 clones listed, approximately 84% are singletons. The sample consisted of peripheral blood. The receptors originated from a woman under 40 who had recovered from COVID-19.

This clone was found once. The rearrangement joins TRBV5-1 to TRBJ1-4, with TRBD1 as a possible D gene (6 bases). Germline values: CDR1 SGHRS, CDR2 YFSETQ. The CDR3 runs to 16 residues. V was clipped by 4 bases and J by 8 bases, with 21 bases between them. The CDR3 spells CASSPEQGGGREKLFF. CDR3 DNA: TGCGCCAGCAGCCCCGAACAGGGAGGGGGTCGAGAAAAACTGTTTTTT.

The rearrangement joins TRBV9 to TRBJ2-7; possibly TRBD2 for D (6 bases). This CDR3 has 14 amino acids. Between the trimmed V and J ends, which lost 4 bases and 2 bases, there was a span of 13 bases. Germline V CDR1 and CDR2: SGDLS, YYNGEE. The CDR3 spells CASSPGGSAYEQYF. CDR3 sequence (DNA): TGTGCCAGCAGCCCCGGAGGGAGCGCCTACGAGCAGTACTTC.

The chain carries TRBV28 and TRBJ2-7, with 10 positions matching TRBD2. V was clipped by 3 bases and J by 2 bases; unmatched bases: 4. Germline CDR1 and CDR2: MDHEN and SYDVKM. The CDR3 is 15 amino acids. In DNA form, the CDR3 reads TGTGCCAGCAGTTTCCGCCTAGCGGGGGCCTACGAGCAGTACTTC. Residues: CASSFRLAGAYEQYF.

This sequence joins TRBV4-2 and TRBJ2-1; 10 positions match TRBD2. Trimming at V came to 1 base and at J to 6 bases, leaving 9 bases not matched to a gene. This CDR3 is 17 amino acids long. CDR1 is LGHNA, CDR2 YNFKEQ, per germline. Written as DNA, the CDR3 is TGTGCCAGCAGCCAAGGCGGCGGGACTAGCGCGGGCAATGAGCAGTTCTTC. It encodes CASSQGGGTSAGNEQFF.

This CDR3 is CASSPGGGYQETQYF. The CDR3 DNA sequence: TGCGCCAGCAGTCCGGGCGGGGGGTACCAAGAGACCCAGTACTTC. The chain uses TRBV5-1 and TRBJ2-5; 8 bases are a match to TRBD2. In germline, CDR1 is SGHRS, CDR2 YFSETQ. The junction had 6 bases not matched to a gene; V was cut back by 5 bases and J by 0 bases. This CDR3 has 15 amino acids. Combining the CDR3 with reference TRBV5-1 and TRBJ2-5 gives the whole variable domain KAGVTQTPRYLIKTRGQQVTLSCSPISGHRSVSWYQQTPGQGLQFLFEYFSETQRNKGNFPGRFSGRQFSNSRSEMNVSTLELGDSALYLCASSPGGGYQETQYFGPGTRLLVL.

The chain links TRBV7-2 to TRBJ2-5; TRBD2 matches at 12 bases. Germline trimming cut 2 bases from V and 5 bases from J; bases unmatched to any gene: 9. CDR1 and CDR2 from the germline V gene are SGHTA and FQGNSA. The CDR3 is made up of 17 amino acids. CDR3 amino acids: CASSLQSSGRVSETQYF. CDR3 DNA: TGTGCCAGCAGCTTACAATCTAGCGGGAGGGTGTCGGAGACCCAGTACTTC.

Written as DNA, the CDR3 is TGTGCCAGCAGAATGACAGGATATGGCTACACCTTC. Translation: CASRMTGYGYTF. This chain links TRBV6-5 with TRBJ1-2, with D possibly being TRBD1 (6 bases). CDR3 length: 12 residues. The V end was cut by 6 bases, the J end by 5 bases, with 10 bases between. The germline V gene has CDR1 MNHEY and CDR2 SVGAGI.

This clone was seen once. The rearrangement uses TRBV5-1 and TRBJ1-4; tentatively, D is TRBD1 (5 bases). In germline, CDR1 is SGHRS, CDR2 YFSETQ. Trimming shortened V by 0 bases and J by 4 bases, and 13 bases separated the two germline ends. The CDR3 has 16 amino acids. CDR3 protein: CASSLGSTGSNEKLFF. As DNA, the CDR3 is TGCGCCAGCAGCTTGGGGTCCACAGGAAGTAATGAAAAACTGTTTTTT.

The DNA for the CDR3 is TGTGCCAGTAGTATCCGGACAGAGTATGGCTACACCTTC. Translating it yields CASSIRTEYGYTF. V usage is TRBV19 and J usage is TRBJ1-2, with a tentative D call TRBD1 (6 bases). This CDR3 is built from 13 residues. The germline V gene encodes CDR1 LNHDA and CDR2 SQIVND (reference sequence). V was cut by 3 bases and J by 5 bases, with 10 bases left in between.

CDR3 nucleotides: TGTGCCAGCAGCGCCTCGACAGGGTTGAGGGCCGGGGAGCTGTTTTTT. Translating it yields CASSASTGLRAGELFF. The chain couples TRBV11-2 to TRBJ2-2; 7 bases are shared with TRBD1. Losses at the gene ends were 5 bases for V and 6 bases for J; bases not matched to a gene: 12. The CDR3 totals 16 residues. Germline loops: CDR1 SGHAT, CDR2 FQNNGV.

The genes are TRBV19 and TRBJ1-1; D remains ambiguous. Trimming took 3 bases from V and 4 from J, leaving 9 bases between them. Germline CDR1 LNHDA, CDR2 SQIVND (reference sequence). This CDR3 is built from 13 residues. The CDR3 bases are TGTGCCAGTAGTATGGCGGCTGGCACTGAAGCTTTCTTT. Amino acids: CASSMAAGTEAFF.

V is TRBV4-3 and J is TRBJ2-2; D is perhaps TRBD1 (6 bases). The CDR3 is made up of 13 amino acids. The germline CDR1 and CDR2 sequences are LGHNA and YSLEER. The germline V and J ends were trimmed by 1 base and 6 bases, with 6 bases remaining between them. The CDR3 DNA reads TGCGCCAGCAGCCAAGGGGGGCCCGGGGAGCTGTTTTTT. It specifies CASSQGGPGELFF.

The chain recombines TRBV28 with TRBJ2-5; perhaps TRBD2 as D (6 bases). Germline CDR1 and CDR2: MDHEN and SYDVKM. CDR3 length equals 16 residues. Trimming cost V 6 bases and J 4 bases, with 21 bases left between them. The CDR3 spells CASSGGYGIRGETQYF. The CDR3 nucleotides are TGTGCCAGCAGCGGGGGATATGGAATTAGGGGAGAGACCCAGTACTTC.

This clone was detected once. The V gene is TRBV2, the J gene TRBJ2-2; D call uncertain. CDR1 SNHLY and CDR2 FYNNEI come from the germline V gene. There are 14 residues in the CDR3. The V gene lost 2 bases and the J gene lost 1 base, with 5 bases spanning the gap. The CDR3 loop is CASSEIRNTGELFF. CDR3 DNA sequence: TGTGCCAGCAGTGAAATTCGGAACACCGGGGAGCTGTTTTTT.

This chain joins TRBV18 and TRBJ2-2; maybe TRBD2 (6 bases). Trimming left V 5 bases short and J 3 bases short, with 10 bases between. The CDR3 has 14 amino acids. CDR1 is KGHSH, CDR2 LQKENI, per germline. The chain's CDR3 is CASSAGLDTGELFF. In DNA, the CDR3 is TGTGCCAGCTCAGCGGGACTTGACACCGGGGAGCTGTTTTTT.

The rearrangement uses TRBV7-2 and TRBJ2-7; 7 bases map to TRBD2. The CDR3 has 15 residues. The germline V gene has CDR1 SGHTA and CDR2 FQGNSA. J was trimmed by 0 bases and V by 2 bases; bases with no gene match: 4. CDR3 bases: TGTGCCAGCAGCTTAAGGCGGGAGAGCTCCTACGAGCAGTACTTC. Its translation is CASSLRRESSYEQYF.

The chain employs TRBV5-4 and TRBJ2-5; maybe TRBD1 (5 bases). Germline assignment: CDR1 SGHNT and CDR2 YYREEE (reference sequence). The CDR3 consists of 14 residues. Trimming shortened V by 2 bases and J by 2 bases, and 10 bases separated the two germline ends. DNA for the CDR3: TGTGCCAGCAGCTTTGGGCCAGGGCAAGAGACCCAGTACTTC. Its protein product is CASSFGPGQETQYF.

CDR3 loop: CASSMTAETQYF. In DNA form, the CDR3 reads TGTGCCAGTAGTATGACTGCAGAGACCCAGTACTTC. The chain uses TRBV19 and TRBJ2-5; the D is unclear. CDR1 and CDR2 (germline): LNHDA, SQIVND (reference sequence). With 3 bases removed from V and 4 bases from J, the gap between germline ends came to 6 bases. This CDR3 region has 12 residues.

This clone was seen a single time. The rearrangement links TRBV5-4 to TRBJ2-7, with D possibly matching TRBD1 (6 bases). This CDR3 is 16 amino acids long. V was clipped by 3 bases and J by 0 bases, with 16 bases between them. Germline-derived CDR1 and CDR2 are SGHNT and YYREEE (reference sequence). CDR3 DNA sequence: TGTGCCAGCAGCTCACGCCGGCCAGGGGTCTCCTACGAGCAGTACTTC. This translates into CASSSRRPGVSYEQYF.

This rearrangement joins TRBV3-1 (or the pseudogene TRBV3-2) to TRBJ2-2; D perhaps matches TRBD2 (5 bases). Germline values: CDR1 LGHDT, CDR2 YNNKEL (reference sequence). The CDR3 totals 15 residues. The germline V and J ends were trimmed by 1 base and 4 bases, with 10 bases remaining between them. The CDR3 region has the DNA TGTGCCAGCAGCCAAGTGAAGGGAGCCACCGGGGAGCTGTTTTTT. Translating gives CASSQVKGATGELFF.

There are a few counts of this clone. V is TRBV7-9 and J is TRBJ1-1; D gene uncertain. Trimming shortened V by 4 bases and J by 1 base, and 10 bases separated the two germline ends. CDR3 length equals 14 residues. CDR1 is SEHNR, CDR2 FQNEAQ, per germline (reference sequence). CDR3 region: CASSSGFSNTEAFF. The CDR3, as DNA: TGTGCCAGCAGCTCGGGATTTTCGAACACTGAAGCTTTCTTT.

V and J are TRBV28 and TRBJ1-2, with 7 bases identical to TRBD1. CDR1 MDHEN and CDR2 SYDVKM come from the germline V gene. This CDR3 has 13 residues. The V segment lost 2 bases and the J segment 6 bases; nucleotides outside the gene matches: 3. The CDR3 sequence is CASSLVTGDGYTF. The CDR3 nucleotides read TGTGCCAGCAGTTTAGTCACAGGGGATGGCTACACCTTC.

J is TRBJ2-1 and V is TRBV5-4; 7 bases are shared with TRBD2. Germline values: CDR1 SGHNT, CDR2 YYREEE (reference sequence). CDR3 length: 14 amino acids. The junction had 4 bases not matched to a gene; V was cut back by 1 base and J by 6 bases. CDR3 in DNA: TGTGCCAGCAGCTTGCGCCAGCGGGGCAATGAGCAGTTCTTC. Residues: CASSLRQRGNEQFF.

This chain joins TRBV6-5 and TRBJ2-5; 7 positions agree with TRBD1. CDR1 is MNHEY and CDR2 is SVGAGI in the germline V gene. The CDR3 consists of 13 residues. The V and J ends lost 10 bases and 5 bases, in that order; junction bases with no gene match: 10. The CDR3 is CANVTGAEETQYF. In DNA, the CDR3 is TGTGCCAACGTCACAGGGGCGGAGGAGACCCAGTACTTC.

V gene TRBV5-1 combines with J gene TRBJ2-7; D is unclear. V was trimmed by 4 bases and J by 1 base, leaving 9 bases between them. CDR3 size: 13 residues. CDR1 SGHRS and CDR2 YFSETQ come from the germline V gene. CDR3 coding DNA: TGCGCCAGCAGCCTGGTTACTTCCTACGAGCAGTACTTC. Amino acids: CASSLVTSYEQYF.

The rearrangement uses TRBV19 and TRBJ1-1, with D unresolved. The germline gives CDR1 LNHDA, CDR2 SQIVND (reference sequence). This CDR3 comprises 13 residues. V dropped 10 bases and J dropped 1 base, with 13 bases sitting between them. The DNA for the CDR3 is TGTGCCATCTCGCGGAGGGAGAACACTGAAGCTTTCTTT. It codes for CAISRRENTEAFF.

Of note for this clone: This sample includes further DNA sequences coding for the same CDR3. The chain uses TRBV20-1 and TRBJ2-1; 8 nucleotides align to TRBD2. CDR3 length: 14 residues. Germline V gene lookup returns CDR1 DFQATT and CDR2 SNEGSKA (reference sequence). The V and J ends lost 3 bases and 4 bases, in that order; junction bases with no gene match: 5. The CDR3 DNA follows: TGCAGTGCTAGTCGTACTAGCGGATACAATGAGCAGTTCTTC. As protein: CSASRTSGYNEQFF.

The chain couples TRBV11-2 to TRBJ2-3; weak D call: TRBD2 (6 bases). The V gene's germline CDR1 is SGHAT and CDR2 FQNNGV. The CDR3 consists of 14 residues. V lost 7 bases to trimming and J lost 5 bases, with 16 bases between them. CDR3 residues: CASTPNSGGDTQYF. Written as DNA, the CDR3 is TGTGCCAGCACCCCTAATTCCGGGGGAGATACGCAGTATTTT.